This T cell receptor (beta chain) was sequenced for a study of cytomegalovirus exposure and HLA in healthy donors. Notes on the study in general: Cytomegalovirus association was assigned to approximately 160 TCR beta chains. Fewer N-insertions (relative to the approximately 670-donor mean) were reportedly seen in an Asian-associated ancestry cluster in a later analysis. As a later analysis showed, a missense DCLRE1C variant was linked to trimming of TCR beta V- and J-genes. Most TCR beta V segments were productive about 87% or about 30% of the time in an earlier analysis.

PCR employed 60 Vbeta and 13 Jbeta primers. Profiled with immunoSEQ multiplex PCR; TCRdb holds only in-frame clones, not every one. The sample lists 100,000 to 150,000 clones; approximately 74% were seen once. As to this clone: What it recognizes is unknown. Sequence at one end of the junction differs from germline and may be a read error.

CDR3 length: 17 residues. Germline V gene sequence: CDR1 SSHAT, CDR2 FNYEAQ (reference sequence). This TCR came from a male donor in good health and CMV-seronegative. The V and J genes are TRBV7-7 and TRBJ2-2; perhaps TRBD2 as D (7 bases). Sequenced material: PBMCs. In nucleotides, the CDR3 is TGTGCTAGCAGCCCCTCTGGGGGGGGGCGGAACACCGGGGAGCTGTTTTTT. This codes for CASSPSGGGRNTGELFF.